The 10 T cell receptor beta chains below come from one sample, sequenced in a study of Ad26.COV2.S vaccination and SARS-CoV-2 variants (dated by TCRdb to the early 2020s). The sample's treatment or condition label, in plain terms: some 20 received Ad26.COV2.S at low or high dose, single or two shots; about 5 received placebo; per-sample allocation not given. Repertoires of vaccine and placebo recipients were sequenced from samples taken on day 63 after the first injection. Libraries came from the immunoSEQ multiplex PCR assay. TCRdb carries this immuneACCESS record with in-frame sequences only. Its versions omit some clonotypes, under half of them owing to an unresolved V gene in the studies checked, with the rest unexplained. For this sample the table gives roughly 350,000 clones, of which about nine tenths were detected only once. Roughly 6% of the sample comes from the top ten. The starting material was peripheral blood, obtained in a trial of Ad26.COV2.S vaccine versus placebo. The receptors shown here come from a person aged 18 to 59 who received the Ad26.COV2.S COVID-19 vaccine or a placebo.

The rearrangement joins TRBV6-2 or TRBV6-3 to TRBJ1-5, with D maybe TRBD1 (5 bases). Per germline, CDR1 MNHEY and CDR2 SVGEGT. This CDR3 is built from 14 residues. V was clipped by 2 bases and J by 6 bases, with 11 bases between them. The CDR3, as DNA: TGTGCCAGCAGTTACGTTGGGGGAACTCAGCCCCAGCATTTT. Translation: CASSYVGGTQPQHF.

CDR3 in DNA: TGTGCCAGCAGTTTAGGTACTAGCGGGAGATTCGGCGGGGAGCTGTTTTTT. This translates into CASSLGTSGRFGGELFF. V gene TRBV28 combines with J gene TRBJ2-2; TRBD2 agrees at 11 bases. In germline, CDR1 is MDHEN, CDR2 SYDVKM. The CDR3 is 17 residues long. With V trimmed by 2 bases and J by 7 bases, 9 bases remained unmatched. Drawing the rest from reference TRBV28 and TRBJ2-2, the complete variable domain is DVKVTQSSRYLVKRTGEKVFLECVQDMDHENMFWYRQDPGLGLRLIYFSYDVKMKEKGDIPEGYSVSREKKERFSLILESASTNQTSMYLCASSLGTSGRFGGELFFGEGSRLTVL.

V usage is TRBV6-4 and J usage is TRBJ1-6, with D possibly TRBD1 on 5 matching bases. The germline V gene has CDR1 MRHNA and CDR2 SNTAGT. V lost 4 bases and J 8 bases, leaving 27 bases between the germline ends. The CDR3 length is 19 residues. The CDR3 here is CASSVFSLRPRTGHSPLHF. DNA of the CDR3: TGTGCCAGCAGTGTCTTTTCCTTGCGCCCCCGAACGGGACATTCACCCCTCCACTTT.

This chain links TRBV30 with TRBJ2-1; 12 bases are a match to TRBD1. The CDR3 covers 20 residues. Germline V gene lookup returns CDR1 GTSNPN and CDR2 SVGIG (reference sequence). The junction had 15 bases not matched to a gene; V was cut back by 0 bases and J by 3 bases. The CDR3 DNA follows: TGTGCCTGGAGTGTATTCCGGGACAGGGGGCGCGGGGTGTTCTACAATGAGCAGTTCTTC. Its translation is CAWSVFRDRGRGVFYNEQFF.

The rearrangement links TRBV18 to TRBJ1-2; no clear D gene. The CDR3 is 15 amino acids. Germline lookup yields CDR1 KGHSH and CDR2 LQKENI. V was cut by 3 bases and J by 4 bases, with 15 bases left in between. The CDR3 DNA reads as TGTGCCAGCTCACCCTCCGGCGCGGCGGGCTATGGCTACACCTTC. Translated: CASSPSGAAGYGYTF.

The chain has TRBV28 and TRBJ1-5, with D hard to call. The germline V and J ends were trimmed by 4 bases and 0 bases, with 13 bases remaining between them. The CDR3 length is 16 residues. Germline-derived CDR1 and CDR2 are MDHEN and SYDVKM. CDR3 sequence: CASSSAPQPSNQPQHF. For the CDR3, the DNA is TGTGCCAGCAGTTCGGCACCTCAACCTAGCAATCAGCCCCAGCATTTT.

The chain carries TRBV9 and TRBJ1-1, with D perhaps TRBD1 (6 bases). Germline V gives CDR1 SGDLS, CDR2 YYNGEE. This CDR3 is 15 amino acids long. V lost 4 bases and J lost 0, with 13 bases in between. The CDR3 here is CASSSRGSVNTEAFF. CDR3 in DNA: TGTGCCAGCAGCTCAAGGGGGAGCGTGAACACTGAAGCTTTCTTT.

This clone showed up just a few times. The chain carries TRBV27 and TRBJ1-5; D not resolved. CDR3 length: 14 residues. Trimming left V 4 bases short and J 6 bases short, with 13 bases between. CDR1 MNHEY and CDR2 SMNVEV come from the germline V gene (reference sequence). CDR3 sequence: CASSSKVFGQPQHF. The CDR3 DNA sequence: TGTGCCAGCAGTTCTAAGGTTTTTGGTCAGCCCCAGCATTTT.

This clone was detected a few times. The CDR3 loop reads CASSPGTGMGNQPQHF. CDR3 nucleotide sequence: TGTGCCAGCAGCCCCGGGACAGGGATGGGTAATCAGCCCCAGCATTTT. This chain links TRBV7-9 with TRBJ1-5; TRBD1 matches 9 bases. Germline lookup yields CDR1 SEHNR and CDR2 FQNEAQ (reference sequence). V dropped 5 bases and J dropped 4; count of bases not matched to a gene: 9. The CDR3 runs to 16 residues.

The chain carries TRBV6-4 and TRBJ1-4; D is uncertain. From germline, CDR1 is MRHNA and CDR2 SNTAGT. The CDR3 loop spans 13 amino acids. The V end was cut by 8 bases, the J end by 8 bases, with 15 bases between. The CDR3 here is CASATRPGEKLFF. The CDR3 DNA reads as TGTGCCAGCGCCACAAGACCCGGGGAAAAACTGTTTTTT.